Listed here is a single TCR beta chain. The record originates from a study of blood T cell repertoires in COVID-19. The wider study: Sites across the United States, Italy and Spain contributed samples from acute and convalescent COVID-19. The analysed material was cDNA or gDNA that came from T cells, B-cell-depleted T cells, or PBMCs.

In the authors' methods: Reference gene primer amplification gave nucleated cell count estimates. Sequenced by immunoSEQ multiplex PCR; TCRdb stores in-frame clones only, minus some. V and J calls and clone size are as listed in that table; D and trimming were resolved from the DNA. Among fewer than 95,000 clones listed, 80% to 95% were seen once. The sequencing sample was made of peripheral blood. This TCR was sampled from a woman aged 80 or over with acute or convalescent COVID-19.

The CDR3 DNA reads TGTGCCAGCAGCAAACTTCGACTAGCGGGGGGGGAAGATACGCAGTATTTT. Its translation is CASSKLRLAGGEDTQYF. V and J are TRBV4-2 and TRBJ2-3; 14 bases align to TRBD2. V shed 5 bases, J shed 5 bases, and the junction held 9 bases outside the gene matches. From germline, CDR1 is LGHNA and CDR2 YNFKEQ. This CDR3 is 17 amino acids long.